A selection of T cell receptor beta chains follows, all from one sample in a study of spatial heterogeneity in lung cancer. In TCRdb, the 5' RACE reads were re-called with MiXCR into one record per CDR3 protein. The sample yields roughly 39,000 distinct CDR3 sequences, approximately 6.2% seen once. The material was PBMCs, obtained at surgery. The source of these receptors is a female donor with early-stage non-small cell lung cancer. Both conserved end residues are part of each CDR3. The D gene is left open where the match is weak. Only part of the rows carry a size: once, few, many, or a class if the clone is expanded.

TGCGCCAGCAGCCAAGAGATCTTTAGGGTTGACACTGAAGCTTTCTTT,CASSQEIFRVDTEAFF,many,TRBJ1-1,NA,TRBV4-3
TGCGCCAGCAGCTTGGTTCCTAGCGGGGGGAATTCAGATACGCAGTATTTT,CASSLVPSGGNSDTQYF,few,TRBJ2-3,TRBD2,TRBV5-1
TGTGCCAGTAGTTTACGGGACGGCCGTACCTACACCTTC,CASSLRDGRTYTF,few,TRBJ1-2,NA,TRBV19
TGTGCCAGCAGCTCCCTACTAGCGGGGGGTCTAACCTACAATGAGCAGTTCTTC,CASSSLLAGGLTYNEQFF,NA,TRBJ2-1,TRBD2,TRBV7-8
TGTGCCAGCAGCCGTAGCGGGGGCGCGTACAATGAGCAGTTCTTC,CASSRSGGAYNEQFF,many,TRBJ2-1,TRBD2,TRBV7-3
TGTGCCAGCAGAAAGACAGGGGGTAATGAAGCTTTCTTT,CASRKTGGNEAFF,few,TRBJ1-1,TRBD1,TRBV6-5
TGCGCCAGCAGCCCACGATCTAGCGGGGCTCTACTTAGTACAGATACGCAGTATTTT,CASSPRSSGALLSTDTQYF,many,TRBJ2-3,TRBD2,TRBV4-3
TGCAGCGTTGAAGGGCGCAGGGCTCTAAATCAGCCCCAGCATTTT,CSVEGRRALNQPQHF,many,TRBJ1-5,NA,TRBV29-1
TGTGCCAGCAGCTTAACTACGACTAGCACAGATACGCAGTATTTT,CASSLTTTSTDTQYF,few,TRBJ2-3,NA,TRBV7-3
TGTGCCAGCTCACCAAATAGGGCAGACTCCACAGATACGCAGTATTTT,CASSPNRADSTDTQYF,few,TRBJ2-3,NA,TRBV18
TGTGCCAGCAGTTCCACAGGGTCTGCAACTAATGAAAAACTGTTTTTT,CASSSTGSATNEKLFF,many,TRBJ1-4,NA,TRBV6-6
TGTGAGATCGGGACAGGGGATTATGGCTACACCTTC,CEIGTGDYGYTF,many,TRBJ1-2,TRBD1,TRBV15
TGCAGCGTTGAAGATCGACAGGGGAACACTGAAGCTTTCTTT,CSVEDRQGNTEAFF,many,TRBJ1-1,TRBD1,TRBV29-1
TGTGCCAGCAGCTTAACTAGCGGGGGGCCCCAAGAGACCCAGTACTTC,CASSLTSGGPQETQYF,many,TRBJ2-5,TRBD2,TRBV7-2
TGCGCCAGCAGCCAAGAGTCAGGAAACCAAGAGACCCAGTACTTC,CASSQESGNQETQYF,many,TRBJ2-5,NA,TRBV4-1
TGTGCCAGCAGCTTGTTTGACAGATCGAACACCGGGGAGCTGTTTTTT,CASSLFDRSNTGELFF,few,TRBJ2-2,NA,TRBV7-2
TGTGCCAGCAGCTTAATGCCAGTGAACACTGAAGCTTTCTTT,CASSLMPVNTEAFF,few,TRBJ1-1,NA,TRBV7-2
TGCAGTGCTAGGGCCGGGACAGGGATCAATCAGCCCCAGCATTTT,CSARAGTGINQPQHF,few,TRBJ1-5,TRBD1,TRBV20-1
TGTGCCAGCAGCCCCAGACTAGCGGGGGCCTACGAGCAGTACTTC,CASSPRLAGAYEQYF,few,TRBJ2-7,TRBD2,TRBV7-9
TGCAGTGCTTGTAAACAGACTAGCGGCTCCTACAATGAGCAGTTCTTC,CSACKQTSGSYNEQFF,NA,TRBJ2-1,TRBD2,TRBV20-1
TGTGCCAGCAGCTCCGGGACCTTGATAGATACGCAGTATTTT,CASSSGTLIDTQYF,many,TRBJ2-3,NA,TRBV2
TGCAGTGCTAGAGGGCAGGGGGATGGTTCACCCCTCCACTTT,CSARGQGDGSPLHF,NA,TRBJ1-6,TRBD1,TRBV20-1
TGTGCCAGCACTGAACAGGGGGTGACAGATACGCAGTATTTT,CASTEQGVTDTQYF,many,TRBJ2-3,TRBD1,TRBV2
TGTGCTAGTGCCCCTTCGATCACCGGGGAGCTGTTTTTT,CASAPSITGELFF,many,TRBJ2-2,NA,TRBV12-5
TGCAGCGTTGAACGGGGGGCTATAAGGGATACGCAGTATTTT,CSVERGAIRDTQYF,few,TRBJ2-3,NA,TRBV29-1
TGTGCCAGCAGTTTAGAGCGTCTAGCCTGGGGAGATACGCAGTATTTT,CASSLERLAWGDTQYF,few,TRBJ2-3,NA,TRBV12-3/TRBV12-4
TGCAGTGCACCTATGACAGGGGGCACTGAAGCTTTCTTT,CSAPMTGGTEAFF,many,TRBJ1-1,TRBD1,TRBV20-1
TGCGCCAGCAGCTTATATGTAGGGGACAATGAGCAGTTCTTC,CASSLYVGDNEQFF,NA,TRBJ2-1,NA,TRBV5-1
TGTGCCAGCAGCTTACCGGGGGCCAATAATTCACCCCTCCACTTT,CASSLPGANNSPLHF,few,TRBJ1-6,NA,TRBV5-6
TGCAGCGTCGACGGACAGCCCTACACAGATACGCAGTATTTT,CSVDGQPYTDTQYF,many,TRBJ2-3,NA,TRBV29-1
TGTGCCAGCAGCTCCCAGGGTATAGCGGGGTCACATACGCAGTATTTT,CASSSQGIAGSHTQYF,many,TRBJ2-3,TRBD2,TRBV7-2
TGCGCCAGCAGCTCAGCACCGAGGGATCAAGAGACCCAGTACTTC,CASSSAPRDQETQYF,few,TRBJ2-5,NA,TRBV5-1
TGTGCCAGCAGCTCGATGACAGGTTCTGAGGAGACCCAGTACTTC,CASSSMTGSEETQYF,many,TRBJ2-5,NA,TRBV11-1
TGTGCCAGCTCACCGGGACAGGGGGCGAGAGAGACCCAGTACTTC,CASSPGQGARETQYF,few,TRBJ2-5,TRBD1,TRBV18
TGTGCCAGCAGCCGACAGGTACAGTTCACTGAAGCTTTCTTT,CASSRQVQFTEAFF,NA,TRBJ1-1,NA,TRBV6-2/TRBV6-3
TGTGCCAGCTCACCGGAGGGACAGGGGGCTCCTCTCCACTTT,CASSPEGQGAPLHF,many,TRBJ1-6,TRBD1,TRBV18
TGCAGCGTTGAAGTGGGACAGGCCGATTCCTACAATGAGCAGTTCTTC,CSVEVGQADSYNEQFF,few,TRBJ2-1,TRBD1,TRBV29-1
TGCGCCAGCAGCCCAATATCCGGGGAGCTGTTTTTT,CASSPISGELFF,many,TRBJ2-2,NA,TRBV4-1
TGTGCCAGCAGCCAACGAGGGAATGGCTACACCTTC,CASSQRGNGYTF,many,TRBJ1-2,NA,TRBV3-1
TGTGCCAGCAGGAACTCAGGGGGCGGAAACACCATATATTTT,CASRNSGGGNTIYF,many,TRBJ1-3,TRBD1,TRBV7-2
TGTGCCAGCGGCTCCCAAGCCGGGTGGGGGGCTTTCTTT,CASGSQAGWGAFF,NA,TRBJ1-1,NA,TRBV12-3/TRBV12-4
TGTGCCAGCAGCGTTGGGGGGGCGGACGAGCAGTACTTC,CASSVGGADEQYF,many,TRBJ2-7,NA,TRBV9
TGTGCCAGCAGTCCTACCCACGGGACTAGCACAGATACGCAGTATTTT,CASSPTHGTSTDTQYF,many,TRBJ2-3,NA,TRBV11-2
TGTGCCACCTCGTTGACAGGGTCTAACTATGGCTACACCTTC,CATSLTGSNYGYTF,many,TRBJ1-2,TRBD1,TRBV6-5
TGTGCCAGCAGCTTTAGTGGGTCGGGATTTAGTGAAAAACTGTTTTTT,CASSFSGSGFSEKLFF,NA,TRBJ1-4,NA,TRBV7-6
TGTGCCAGCAGCTTAGGGGGCTGGGGTCTGTATTTT,CASSLGGWGLYF,few,TRBJ2-3,NA,TRBV11-2
TGTGCCAGCAGCCCGGGACAGGTACTTAACTCCTACAATGAGCAGTTCTTC,CASSPGQVLNSYNEQFF,many,TRBJ2-1,TRBD1,TRBV6-2/TRBV6-3
TGTGCCAGCAGCCCAGTAGGAGGGGGCACTGAAGCTTTCTTT,CASSPVGGGTEAFF,many,TRBJ1-1,NA,TRBV3-1
TGTGCCAGCAGCTCCTTGGGCAGGGCGTACGAGCAGTACTTC,CASSSLGRAYEQYF,few,TRBJ2-7,NA,TRBV7-9
TGTGCCAGCAGCTTTGCCTTGAACACCGGGGAGCTGTTTTTT,CASSFALNTGELFF,NA,TRBJ2-2,NA,TRBV11-2
TGCGCCAGCAGCCAGGGACTGAGATTGAACACCGGGGAGCTGTTTTTT,CASSQGLRLNTGELFF,many,TRBJ2-2,NA,TRBV4-1
TGCAGCGTTGAAGTGGGGGCGGCGAGCTCCTACAATGAGCAGTTCTTC,CSVEVGAASSYNEQFF,many,TRBJ2-1,NA,TRBV29-1
TGCAGTGCTAGACATCAGGGGATTGCCGAGCAGTACTTC,CSARHQGIAEQYF,many,TRBJ2-7,NA,TRBV20-1
TGTGCCAGCAGCATCCTAGAGACCCAGTACTTC,CASSILETQYF,NA,TRBJ2-5,NA,TRBV7-2
TGTGCCAGCAGTGGTCGGGGGGGCTTGGAGACCCAGTACTTC,CASSGRGGLETQYF,few,TRBJ2-5,TRBD2,TRBV25-1
TGCGCCAGCAGCCTCCTCGGGGGGGCGTCTGACGATACGCAGTATTTT,CASSLLGGASDDTQYF,many,TRBJ2-3,TRBD2,TRBV5-1
TGTGCCATGAAACAGGGAGTCAATCAGCCCCAGCATTTT,CAMKQGVNQPQHF,many,TRBJ1-5,NA,TRBV10-3
TGTGCCACCAGTGATTCACGGGGGGGTGACAATGAGCAGTTCTTC,CATSDSRGGDNEQFF,many,TRBJ2-1,TRBD2,TRBV24-1
TGTGCCAGCAGCTCGGTCTCAAATGAAAAACTGTTTTTT,CASSSVSNEKLFF,few,TRBJ1-4,NA,TRBV6-1
TGTGCCAGCAGCTTAACCCCGGACAGTCGCAATGAGCAGTTCTTC,CASSLTPDSRNEQFF,many,TRBJ2-1,NA,TRBV7-2